The clone carrying this TCR beta chain was observed once. Its specificity is unknown. The CDR3 extends over 12 amino acids. The germline V and J ends were trimmed by 11 bases and 8 bases, with 15 bases remaining between them. CDR1 MNHNS and CDR2 SASEGT come from the germline V gene. Some clones are missing from TCRdb's copy, which holds only in-frame ones; the method was immunoSEQ multiplex PCR. There are 300,000 to 350,000 clones in the sample; approximately 86% occur only once, and about 0.96% lies in the top ten. The sample belongs to a study of cytomegalovirus exposure and HLA in healthy donors. Regarding the study as a whole: Cytomegalovirus-associated TCR beta chains were listed, numbering roughly 150.

This TCR was recovered from a man aged 25-45 years in good health and CMV-seronegative. Sequenced: PBMCs. The V call is TRBV6-1, the J call TRBJ1-4, with D possibly being TRBD1 (5 bases). The CDR3 nucleotides are TGTGCCTACCGGGGGAGGGTGGAAAAACTGTTTTTT. It encodes CAYRGRVEKLFF.